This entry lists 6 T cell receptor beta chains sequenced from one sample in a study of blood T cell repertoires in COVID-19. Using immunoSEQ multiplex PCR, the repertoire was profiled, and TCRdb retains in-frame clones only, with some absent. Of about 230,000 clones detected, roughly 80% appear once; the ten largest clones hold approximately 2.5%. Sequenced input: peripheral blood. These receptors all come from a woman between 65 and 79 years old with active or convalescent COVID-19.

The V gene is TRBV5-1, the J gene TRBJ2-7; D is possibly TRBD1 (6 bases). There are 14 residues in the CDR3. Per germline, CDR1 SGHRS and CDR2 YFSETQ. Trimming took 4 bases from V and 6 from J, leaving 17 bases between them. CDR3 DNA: TGCGCCAGCAGCCCTCCGTCAGGGGCGGGCGAGCAGTACTTC. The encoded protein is CASSPPSGAGEQYF.

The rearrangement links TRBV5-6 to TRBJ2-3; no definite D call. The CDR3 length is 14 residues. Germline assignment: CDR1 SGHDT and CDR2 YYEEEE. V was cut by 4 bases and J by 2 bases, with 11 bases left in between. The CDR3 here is CASSPLGPTDTQYF. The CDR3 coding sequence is TGTGCCAGCAGCCCTCTAGGCCCCACAGATACGCAGTATTTT.

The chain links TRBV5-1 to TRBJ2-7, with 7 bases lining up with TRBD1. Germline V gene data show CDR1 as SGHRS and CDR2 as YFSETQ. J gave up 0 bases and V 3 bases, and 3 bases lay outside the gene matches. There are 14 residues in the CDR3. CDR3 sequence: CASSSQGSSYEQYF. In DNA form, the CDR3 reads TGCGCCAGCAGCTCACAGGGGTCCTCCTACGAGCAGTACTTC.

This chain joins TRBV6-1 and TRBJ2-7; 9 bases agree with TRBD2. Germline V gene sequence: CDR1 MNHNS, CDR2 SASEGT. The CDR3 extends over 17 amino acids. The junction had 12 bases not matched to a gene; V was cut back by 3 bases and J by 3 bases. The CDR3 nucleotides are TGTGCCAGCAGTGAGGGGCTGGTGGGACTAGCTTTCTACGAGCAGTACTTC. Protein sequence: CASSEGLVGLAFYEQYF.

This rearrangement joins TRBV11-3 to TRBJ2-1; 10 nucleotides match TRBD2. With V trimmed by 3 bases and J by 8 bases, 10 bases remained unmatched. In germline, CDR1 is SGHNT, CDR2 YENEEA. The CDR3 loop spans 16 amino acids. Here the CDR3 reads CASSLGLAGVGDEQFF. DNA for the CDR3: TGTGCCAGCAGCTTGGGTCTAGCGGGAGTGGGCGATGAGCAGTTCTTC.

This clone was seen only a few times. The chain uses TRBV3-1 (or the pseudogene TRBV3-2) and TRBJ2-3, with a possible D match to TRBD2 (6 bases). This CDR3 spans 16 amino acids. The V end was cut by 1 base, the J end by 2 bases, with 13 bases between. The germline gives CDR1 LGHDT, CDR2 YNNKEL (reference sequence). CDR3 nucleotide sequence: TGTGCCAGCAGCCAAGGGTGGAGGGGCCCCACAGATACGCAGTATTTT. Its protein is CASSQGWRGPTDTQYF.